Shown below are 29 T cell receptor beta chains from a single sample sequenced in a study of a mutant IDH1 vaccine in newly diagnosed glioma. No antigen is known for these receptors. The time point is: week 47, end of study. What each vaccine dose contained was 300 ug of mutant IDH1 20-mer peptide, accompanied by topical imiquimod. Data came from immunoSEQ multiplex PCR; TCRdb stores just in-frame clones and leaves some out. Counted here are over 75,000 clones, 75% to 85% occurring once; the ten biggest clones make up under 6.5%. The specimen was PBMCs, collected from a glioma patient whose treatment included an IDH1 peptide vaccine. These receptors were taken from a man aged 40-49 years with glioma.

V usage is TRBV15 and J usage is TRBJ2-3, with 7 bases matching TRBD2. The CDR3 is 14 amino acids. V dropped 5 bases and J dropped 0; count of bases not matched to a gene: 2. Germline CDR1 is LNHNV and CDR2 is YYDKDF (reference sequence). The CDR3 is CATSGGGSTDTQYF. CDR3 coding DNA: TGTGCCACCAGCGGGGGGGGGAGCACAGATACGCAGTATTTT.

CDR3: CASSPKGSTDTQYF. The CDR3 coding sequence is TGTGCCAGCTCACCAAAGGGCTCCACAGATACGCAGTATTTT. J is TRBJ2-3 and V is TRBV18; no clear D gene. Per germline, CDR1 KGHSH and CDR2 LQKENI. Trimming stripped 2 bases from V and 2 bases from J, with 8 bases between. The CDR3 runs 14 residues.

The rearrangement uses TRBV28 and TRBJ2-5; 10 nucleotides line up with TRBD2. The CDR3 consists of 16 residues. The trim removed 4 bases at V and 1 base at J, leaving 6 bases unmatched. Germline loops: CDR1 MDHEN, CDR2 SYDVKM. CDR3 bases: TGTGCCAGCAGTTACATGGGACTAGCGAGCCAAGAGACCCAGTACTTC. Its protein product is CASSYMGLASQETQYF.

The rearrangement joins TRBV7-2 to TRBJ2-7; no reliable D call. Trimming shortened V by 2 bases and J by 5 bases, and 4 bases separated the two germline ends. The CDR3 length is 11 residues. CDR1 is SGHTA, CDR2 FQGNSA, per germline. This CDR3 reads CASSLMHEQYF. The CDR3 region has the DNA TGTGCCAGCAGCTTAATGCACGAGCAGTACTTC.

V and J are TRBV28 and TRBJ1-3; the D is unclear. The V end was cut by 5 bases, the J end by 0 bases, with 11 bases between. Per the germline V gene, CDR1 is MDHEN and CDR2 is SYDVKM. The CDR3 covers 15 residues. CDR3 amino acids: CASSLGTDSGNTIYF. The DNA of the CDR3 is TGTGCCAGCAGTCTGGGCACGGACTCTGGAAACACCATATATTTT.

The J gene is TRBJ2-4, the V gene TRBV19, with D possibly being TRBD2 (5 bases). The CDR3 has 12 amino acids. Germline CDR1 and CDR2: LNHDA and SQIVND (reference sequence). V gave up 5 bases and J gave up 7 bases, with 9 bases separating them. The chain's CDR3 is CASSGPGNIQYF. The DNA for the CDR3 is TGTGCCAGTAGTGGTCCGGGGAACATTCAGTACTTC.

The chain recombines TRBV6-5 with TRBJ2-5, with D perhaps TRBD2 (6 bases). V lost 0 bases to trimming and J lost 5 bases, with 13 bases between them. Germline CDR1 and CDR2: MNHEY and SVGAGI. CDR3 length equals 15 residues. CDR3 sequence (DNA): TGTGCCAGCAGTTACTCGACTGGGGGGAGGGAGACCCAGTACTTC. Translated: CASSYSTGGRETQYF.

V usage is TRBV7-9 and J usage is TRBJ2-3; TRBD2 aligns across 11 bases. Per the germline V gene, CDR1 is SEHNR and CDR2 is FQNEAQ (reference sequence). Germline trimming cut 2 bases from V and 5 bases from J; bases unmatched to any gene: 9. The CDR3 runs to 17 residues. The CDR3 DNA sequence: TGTGCCAGCAGCTTACTCCCTAGCGGGAGGTTGTTAGATACGCAGTATTTT. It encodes CASSLLPSGRLLDTQYF.

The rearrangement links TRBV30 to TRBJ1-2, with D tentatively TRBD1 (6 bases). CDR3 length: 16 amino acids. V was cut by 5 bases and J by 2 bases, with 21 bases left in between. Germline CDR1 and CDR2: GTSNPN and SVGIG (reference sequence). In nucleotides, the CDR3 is TGTGCCTGGCGGGGACACCGAAGAGGATACAACTATGGCTACACCTTC. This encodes CAWRGHRRGYNYGYTF. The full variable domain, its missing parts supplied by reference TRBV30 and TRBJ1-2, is SQTIHQWPATLVQPVGSPLSLECTVEGTSNPNLYWYRQAAGRGLQLLFYSVGIGQISSEVPQNLSASRPQDRQFILSSKKLLLSDSGFYLCAWRGHRRGYNYGYTFGSGTRLTVV.

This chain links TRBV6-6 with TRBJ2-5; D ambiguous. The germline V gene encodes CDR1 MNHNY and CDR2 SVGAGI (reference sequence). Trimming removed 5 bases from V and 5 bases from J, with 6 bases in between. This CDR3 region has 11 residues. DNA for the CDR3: TGTGCCAGCAGTCCGGACGAGACCCAGTACTTC. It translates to CASSPDETQYF.

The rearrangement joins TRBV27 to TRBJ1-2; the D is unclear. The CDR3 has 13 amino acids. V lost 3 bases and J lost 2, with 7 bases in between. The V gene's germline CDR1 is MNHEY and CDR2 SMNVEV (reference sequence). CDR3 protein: CASSFGINYGYTF. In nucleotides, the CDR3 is TGTGCCAGCAGTTTTGGAATAAACTATGGCTACACCTTC.

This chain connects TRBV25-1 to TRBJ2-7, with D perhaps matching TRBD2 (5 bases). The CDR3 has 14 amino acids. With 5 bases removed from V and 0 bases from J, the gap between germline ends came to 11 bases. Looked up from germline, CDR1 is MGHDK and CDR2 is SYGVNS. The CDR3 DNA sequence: TGTGCCAGCAGTATGCGGGTCTCCTCCTACGAGCAGTACTTC. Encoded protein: CASSMRVSSYEQYF.

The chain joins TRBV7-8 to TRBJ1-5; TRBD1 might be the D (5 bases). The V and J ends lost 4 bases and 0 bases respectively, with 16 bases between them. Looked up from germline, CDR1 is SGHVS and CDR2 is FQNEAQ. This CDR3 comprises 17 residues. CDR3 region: CASSSGATLYSNQPQHF. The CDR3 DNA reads TGTGCCAGCAGCTCCGGGGCCACACTATATAGCAATCAGCCCCAGCATTTT.

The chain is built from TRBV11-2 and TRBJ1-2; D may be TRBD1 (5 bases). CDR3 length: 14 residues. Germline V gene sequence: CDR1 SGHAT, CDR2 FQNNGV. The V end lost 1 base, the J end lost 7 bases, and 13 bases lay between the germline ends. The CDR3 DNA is TGTGCCAGCAGCTTAGGGGTCCGGGGCTCTGGCTACACCTTC. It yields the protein CASSLGVRGSGYTF.

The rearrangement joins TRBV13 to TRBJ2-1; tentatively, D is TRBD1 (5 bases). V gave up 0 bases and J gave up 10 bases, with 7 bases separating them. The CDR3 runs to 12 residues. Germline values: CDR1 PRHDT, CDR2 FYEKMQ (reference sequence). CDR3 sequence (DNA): TGTGCCAGCAGCTTAGGCAGGGCAGAGCAGTTCTTC. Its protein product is CASSLGRAEQFF.

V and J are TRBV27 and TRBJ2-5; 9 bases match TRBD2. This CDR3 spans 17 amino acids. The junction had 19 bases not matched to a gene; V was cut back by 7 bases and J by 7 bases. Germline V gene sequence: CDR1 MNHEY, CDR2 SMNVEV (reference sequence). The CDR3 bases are TGTGCCAGCAAGGGGAATAGCGGGAGCTCCGCGTGGGGGACCCAGTACTTC. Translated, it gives CASKGNSGSSAWGTQYF.

As DNA, the CDR3 is TGTGCCAGCAGCCGAAGAGGAGAAAAACTGTTTTTT. As protein: CASSRRGEKLFF. The chain has TRBV7-8 and TRBJ1-4; D gene unclear. Per germline, CDR1 SGHVS and CDR2 FQNEAQ. V was shortened by 5 bases and J by 8 bases, with 9 bases between the two germline ends. The CDR3 extends over 12 amino acids.

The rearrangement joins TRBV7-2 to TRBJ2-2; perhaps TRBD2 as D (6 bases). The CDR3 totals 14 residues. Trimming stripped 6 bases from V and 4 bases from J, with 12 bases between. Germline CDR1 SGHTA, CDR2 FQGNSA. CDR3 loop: CASRPTSVTGELFF. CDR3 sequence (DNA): TGTGCCAGCAGACCGACTAGTGTCACCGGGGAGCTGTTTTTT.

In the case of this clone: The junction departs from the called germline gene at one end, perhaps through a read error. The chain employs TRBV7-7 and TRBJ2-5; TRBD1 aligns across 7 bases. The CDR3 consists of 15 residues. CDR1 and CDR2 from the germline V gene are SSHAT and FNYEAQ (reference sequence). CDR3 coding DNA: TGTGCTAGCAGCTTAGTAGGGGGCAGCCAAGAGACCCAGTACTTC. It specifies CASSLVGGSQETQYF.

CDR3 DNA: TGTGCCAGCAGTGAGCGCTACGAGCAGTACTTC. Residues: CASSERYEQYF. The chain has TRBV2 and TRBJ2-7; no definite D call. Germline-derived CDR1 and CDR2 are SNHLY and FYNNEI. This CDR3 spans 11 amino acids. V lost 3 bases, J lost 3 bases, and 3 bases lay in between.

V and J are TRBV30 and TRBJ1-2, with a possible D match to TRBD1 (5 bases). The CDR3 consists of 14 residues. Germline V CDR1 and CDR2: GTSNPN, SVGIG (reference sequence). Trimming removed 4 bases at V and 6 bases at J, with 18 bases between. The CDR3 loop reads CAWTLIQASNGYTF. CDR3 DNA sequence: TGTGCCTGGACTCTTATACAGGCTTCCAATGGCTACACCTTC.

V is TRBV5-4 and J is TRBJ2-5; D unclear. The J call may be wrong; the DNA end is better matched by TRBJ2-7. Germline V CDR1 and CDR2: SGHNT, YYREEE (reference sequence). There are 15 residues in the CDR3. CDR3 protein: CASSLGSPSSYEQYF. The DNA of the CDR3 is TGTGCCAGCAGCTTAGGCAGCCCTAGCTCCTACGAGCAGTACTTC.

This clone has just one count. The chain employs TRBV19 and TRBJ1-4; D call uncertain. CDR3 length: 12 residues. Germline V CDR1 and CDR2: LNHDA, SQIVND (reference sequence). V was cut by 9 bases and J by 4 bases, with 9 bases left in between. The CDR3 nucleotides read TGTGCCAGCCAGGACGGTAATGAAAAACTGTTTTTT. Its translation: CASQDGNEKLFF.

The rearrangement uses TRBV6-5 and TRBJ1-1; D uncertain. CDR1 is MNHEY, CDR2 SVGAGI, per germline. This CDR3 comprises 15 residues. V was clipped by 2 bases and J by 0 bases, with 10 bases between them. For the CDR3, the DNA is TGTGCCAGCAGTTACAGCACAGCCTTGAACACTGAAGCTTTCTTT. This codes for CASSYSTALNTEAFF.

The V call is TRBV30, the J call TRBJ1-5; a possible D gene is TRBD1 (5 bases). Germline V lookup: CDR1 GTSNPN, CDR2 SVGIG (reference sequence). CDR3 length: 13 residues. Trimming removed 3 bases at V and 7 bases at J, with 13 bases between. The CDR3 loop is CAWSRDQTQPQHF. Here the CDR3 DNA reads TGTGCCTGGAGCCGGGACCAGACACAGCCCCAGCATTTT.

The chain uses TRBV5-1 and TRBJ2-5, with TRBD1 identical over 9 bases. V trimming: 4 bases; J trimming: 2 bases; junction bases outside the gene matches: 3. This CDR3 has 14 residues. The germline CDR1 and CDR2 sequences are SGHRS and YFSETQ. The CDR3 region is CASSPGTGQETQYF. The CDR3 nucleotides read TGCGCCAGCAGCCCGGGGACAGGGCAAGAGACCCAGTACTTC.

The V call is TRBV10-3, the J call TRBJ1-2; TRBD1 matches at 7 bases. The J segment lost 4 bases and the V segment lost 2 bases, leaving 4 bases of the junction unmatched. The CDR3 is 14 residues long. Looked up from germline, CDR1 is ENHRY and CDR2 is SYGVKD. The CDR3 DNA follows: TGTGCCATCAGTGAGGGGACAGTCGCCTATGGCTACACCTTC. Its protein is CAISEGTVAYGYTF.

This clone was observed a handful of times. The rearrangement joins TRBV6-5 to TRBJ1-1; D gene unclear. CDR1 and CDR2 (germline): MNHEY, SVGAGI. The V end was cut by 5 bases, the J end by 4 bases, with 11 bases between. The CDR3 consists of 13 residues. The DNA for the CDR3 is TGTGCCAGCAGTAGCGAGCTGGGCACTGAAGCTTTCTTT. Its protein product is CASSSELGTEAFF.

CDR3 amino acids: CASSNQGGHTDTQYF. The CDR3, as DNA: TGTGCCAGCAGCAACCAGGGGGGACACACAGATACGCAGTATTTT. The chain uses TRBV6-5 and TRBJ2-3; D possibly corresponds to TRBD1 (7 bases). The CDR3 has 15 residues. V was clipped by 6 bases and J by 2 bases, with 15 bases between them. Germline lookup yields CDR1 MNHEY and CDR2 SVGAGI.